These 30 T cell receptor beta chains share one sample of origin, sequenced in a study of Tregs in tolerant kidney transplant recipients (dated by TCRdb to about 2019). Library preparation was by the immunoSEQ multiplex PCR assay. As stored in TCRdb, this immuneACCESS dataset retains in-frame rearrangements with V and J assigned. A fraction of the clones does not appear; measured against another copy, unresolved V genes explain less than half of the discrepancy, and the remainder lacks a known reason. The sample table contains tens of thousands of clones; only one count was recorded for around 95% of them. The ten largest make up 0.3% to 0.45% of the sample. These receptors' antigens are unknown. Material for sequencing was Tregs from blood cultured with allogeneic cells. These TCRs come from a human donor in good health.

The CDR3: CASSSWRAANTGELFF. DNA of the CDR3: TGTGCCAGCAGCTCCTGGCGGGCCGCGAACACCGGGGAGCTGTTTTTT. The chain recombines TRBV5-5 with TRBJ2-2; TRBD2 might be the D (5 bases). Looked up from germline, CDR1 is SGHKS and CDR2 is YYEKEE (reference sequence). This CDR3 is 16 amino acids long. The V end lost 3 bases, the J end lost 0 bases, and 12 bases lay between the germline ends.

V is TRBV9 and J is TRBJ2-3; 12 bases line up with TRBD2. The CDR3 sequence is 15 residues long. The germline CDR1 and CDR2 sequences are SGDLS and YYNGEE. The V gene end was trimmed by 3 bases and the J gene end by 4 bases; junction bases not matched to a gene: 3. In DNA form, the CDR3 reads TGTGCCAGCAGCGGCAGACTAGCGGGAGCAGATACGCAGTATTTT. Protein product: CASSGRLAGADTQYF.

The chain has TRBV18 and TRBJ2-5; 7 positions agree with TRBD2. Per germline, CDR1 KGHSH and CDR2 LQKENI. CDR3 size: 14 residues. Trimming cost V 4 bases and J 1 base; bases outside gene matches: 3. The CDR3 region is CASSLLAGQETQYF. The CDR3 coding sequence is TGTGCCAGCTCACTCTTAGCGGGCCAAGAGACCCAGTACTTC. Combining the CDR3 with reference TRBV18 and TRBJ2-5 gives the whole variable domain NAGVMQNPRHLVRRRGQEARLRCSPMKGHSHVYWYRQLPEEGLKFMVYLQKENIIDESGMPKERFSAEFPKEGPSILRIQQVVRGDSAAYFCASSLLAGQETQYFGPGTRLLVL.

CDR3 DNA sequence: TGTGCCAGCAGCTCCGCCTTTGTTGGCTACACCTTC. It is translated as CASSSAFVGYTF. The chain recombines TRBV7-9 with TRBJ1-2; no clear D. The V gene lost 4 bases and the J gene lost 7 bases, with 10 bases spanning the gap. CDR3 length equals 12 residues. CDR1 is SEHNR, CDR2 FQNEAQ, per germline (reference sequence). The full variable domain, rest sourced from reference TRBV7-9 and TRBJ1-2, is DTGVSQNPRHKITKRGQNVTFRCDPISEHNRLYWYRQTLGQGPEFLTYFQNEAQLEKSRLLSDRFSAERPKGSFSTLEIQRTEQGDSAMYLCASSSAFVGYTFGSGTRLTVV.

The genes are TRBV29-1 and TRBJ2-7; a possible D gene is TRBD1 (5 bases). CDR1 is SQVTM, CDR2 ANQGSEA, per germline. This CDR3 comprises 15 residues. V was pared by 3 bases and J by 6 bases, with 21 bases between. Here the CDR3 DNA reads TGCAGCGTTGATGGGCAGGGCGAATTGATATGCGAGCAGTACTTC. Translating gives CSVDGQGELICEQYF.

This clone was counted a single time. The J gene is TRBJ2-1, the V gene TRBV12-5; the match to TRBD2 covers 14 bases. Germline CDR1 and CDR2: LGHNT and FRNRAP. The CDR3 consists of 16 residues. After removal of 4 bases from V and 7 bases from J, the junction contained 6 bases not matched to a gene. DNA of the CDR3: TGTGCTAGTGGTTCCTCGGGACTAGCGGGAGTTAATGAGCAGTTCTTC. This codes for CASGSSGLAGVNEQFF.

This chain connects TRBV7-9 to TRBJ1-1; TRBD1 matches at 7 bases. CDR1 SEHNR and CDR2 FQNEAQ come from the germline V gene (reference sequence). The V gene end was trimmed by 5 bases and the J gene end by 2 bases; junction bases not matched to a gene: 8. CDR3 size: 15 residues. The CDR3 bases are TGTGCCAGCAGCCGGACGACAGGGTCAAACACTGAAGCTTTCTTT. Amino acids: CASSRTTGSNTEAFF.

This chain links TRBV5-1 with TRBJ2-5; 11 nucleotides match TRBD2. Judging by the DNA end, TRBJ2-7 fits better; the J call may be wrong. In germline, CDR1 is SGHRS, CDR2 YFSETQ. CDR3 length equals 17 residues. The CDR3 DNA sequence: TGCGCCAGCAGCTTGGCCCGCGGGACTAGCGGAATCTACGAGCAGTACTTC. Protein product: CASSLARGTSGIYEQYF.

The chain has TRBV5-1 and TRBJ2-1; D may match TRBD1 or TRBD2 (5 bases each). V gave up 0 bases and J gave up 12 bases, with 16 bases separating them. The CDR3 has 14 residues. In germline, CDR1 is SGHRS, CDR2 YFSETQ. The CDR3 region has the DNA TGCGCCAGCAGCTTGGCACCGGGGACCAGGTGGCAGTTCTTC. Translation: CASSLAPGTRWQFF.

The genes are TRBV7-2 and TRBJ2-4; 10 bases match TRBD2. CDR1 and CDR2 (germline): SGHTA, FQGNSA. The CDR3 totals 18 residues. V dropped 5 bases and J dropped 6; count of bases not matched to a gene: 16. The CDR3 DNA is TGTGCCAGCAGCCGTTTGCCTCGTGGGTTAGCGGGGGGAAACATTCAGTACTTC. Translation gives CASSRLPRGLAGGNIQYF.

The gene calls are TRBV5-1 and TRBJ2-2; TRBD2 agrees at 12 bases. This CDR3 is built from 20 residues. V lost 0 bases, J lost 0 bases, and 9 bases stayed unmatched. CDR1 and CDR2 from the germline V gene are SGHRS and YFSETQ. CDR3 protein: CASSLGPRLAGAPNTGELFF. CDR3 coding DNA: TGCGCCAGCAGCTTGGGGCCCAGACTAGCGGGGGCCCCGAACACCGGGGAGCTGTTTTTT.

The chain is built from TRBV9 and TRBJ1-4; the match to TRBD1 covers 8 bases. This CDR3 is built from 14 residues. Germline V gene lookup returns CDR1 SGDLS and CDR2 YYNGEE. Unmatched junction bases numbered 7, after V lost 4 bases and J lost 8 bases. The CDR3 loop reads CASSQDRVTEKLFF. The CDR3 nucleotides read TGTGCCAGCAGCCAGGACAGGGTCACCGAAAAACTGTTTTTT.

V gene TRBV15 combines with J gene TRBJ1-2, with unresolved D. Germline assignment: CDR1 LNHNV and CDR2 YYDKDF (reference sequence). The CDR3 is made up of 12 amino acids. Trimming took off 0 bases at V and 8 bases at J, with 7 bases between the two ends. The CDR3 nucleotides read TGTGCCACCAGCAGAGACAGTAGAGGCTACACCTTC. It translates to CATSRDSRGYTF. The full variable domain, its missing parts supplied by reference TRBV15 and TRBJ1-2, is DAMVIQNPRYQVTQFGKPVTLSCSQTLNHNVMYWYQQKSSQAPKLLFHYYDKDFNNEADTPDNFQSRRPNTSFCFLDIRSPGLGDTAMYLCATSRDSRGYTFGSGTRLTVV.

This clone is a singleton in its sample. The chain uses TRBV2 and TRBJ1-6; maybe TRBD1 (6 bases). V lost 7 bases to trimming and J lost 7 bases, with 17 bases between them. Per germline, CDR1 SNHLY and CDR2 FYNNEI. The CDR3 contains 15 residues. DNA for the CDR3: TGTGCCAGCACCTCACAGGGCTCCTGGAATTCACCCCTCCACTTT. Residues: CASTSQGSWNSPLHF. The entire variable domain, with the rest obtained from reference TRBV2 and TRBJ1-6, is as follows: EPEVTQTPSHQVTQMGQEVILRCVPISNHLYFYWYRQILGQKVEFLVSFYNNEISEKSEIFDDQFSVERPDGSNFTLKIRSTKLEDSAMYFCASTSQGSWNSPLHFGNGTRLTVT.

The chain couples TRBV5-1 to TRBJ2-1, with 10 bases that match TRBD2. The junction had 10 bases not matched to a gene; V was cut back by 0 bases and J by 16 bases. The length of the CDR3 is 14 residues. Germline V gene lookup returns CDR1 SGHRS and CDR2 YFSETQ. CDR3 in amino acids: CASSLVSGRTRSFF. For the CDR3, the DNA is TGCGCCAGCAGCTTGGTTAGCGGGAGGACCCGTTCCTTCTTC.

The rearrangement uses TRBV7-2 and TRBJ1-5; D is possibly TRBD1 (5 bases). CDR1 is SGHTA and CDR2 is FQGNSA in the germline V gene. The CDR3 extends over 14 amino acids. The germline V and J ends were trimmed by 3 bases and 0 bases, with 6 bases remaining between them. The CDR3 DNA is TGTGCCAGCAGCTTTGACAGTAGCAATCAGCCCCAGCATTTT. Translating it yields CASSFDSSNQPQHF. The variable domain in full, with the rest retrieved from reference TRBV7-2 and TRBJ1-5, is GAGVSQSPSNKVTEKGKDVELRCDPISGHTALYWYRQSLGQGLEFLIYFQGNSAPDKSGLPSDRFSAERTGGSVSTLTIQRTQQEDSAVYLCASSFDSSNQPQHFGDGTRLSIL.

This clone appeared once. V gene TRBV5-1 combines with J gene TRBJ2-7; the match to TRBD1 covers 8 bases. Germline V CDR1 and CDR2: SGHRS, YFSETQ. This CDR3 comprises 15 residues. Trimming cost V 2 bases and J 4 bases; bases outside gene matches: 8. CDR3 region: CASSLARQGWYEQYF. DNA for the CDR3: TGCGCCAGCAGCTTAGCTCGACAGGGGTGGTACGAGCAGTACTTC.

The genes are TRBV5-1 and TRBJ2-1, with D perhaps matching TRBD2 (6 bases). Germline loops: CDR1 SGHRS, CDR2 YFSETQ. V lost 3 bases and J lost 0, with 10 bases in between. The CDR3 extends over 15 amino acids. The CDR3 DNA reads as TGCGCCAGCAGCTCCCTAGCGAACTCCTACAATGAGCAGTTCTTC. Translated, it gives CASSSLANSYNEQFF.

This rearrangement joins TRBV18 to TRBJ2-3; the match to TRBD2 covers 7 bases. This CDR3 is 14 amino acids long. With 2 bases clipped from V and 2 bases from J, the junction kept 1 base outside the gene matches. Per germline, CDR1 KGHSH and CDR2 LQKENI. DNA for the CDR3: TGTGCCAGCTCACCAGGGACTACCACAGATACGCAGTATTTT. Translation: CASSPGTTTDTQYF.

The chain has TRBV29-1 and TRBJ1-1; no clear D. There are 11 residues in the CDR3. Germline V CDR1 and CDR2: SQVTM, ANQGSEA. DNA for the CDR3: TGCAGTGCTTACCTTCACAGAGGCGCTTTCTTT. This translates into CSAYLHRGAFF.

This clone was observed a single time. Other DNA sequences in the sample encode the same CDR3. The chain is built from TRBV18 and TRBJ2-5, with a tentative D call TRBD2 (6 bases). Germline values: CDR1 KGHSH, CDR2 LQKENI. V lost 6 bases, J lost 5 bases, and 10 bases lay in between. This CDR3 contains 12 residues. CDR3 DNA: TGTGCCAGCTCCCCTCGGGGGGAGACCCAGTACTTC. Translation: CASSPRGETQYF.

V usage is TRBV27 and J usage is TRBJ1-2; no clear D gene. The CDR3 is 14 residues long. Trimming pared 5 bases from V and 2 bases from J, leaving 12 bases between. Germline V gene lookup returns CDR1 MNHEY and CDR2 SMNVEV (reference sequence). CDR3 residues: CASSPRRANYGYTF. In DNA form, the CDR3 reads TGTGCCAGCAGTCCCCGCCGGGCGAACTATGGCTACACCTTC.

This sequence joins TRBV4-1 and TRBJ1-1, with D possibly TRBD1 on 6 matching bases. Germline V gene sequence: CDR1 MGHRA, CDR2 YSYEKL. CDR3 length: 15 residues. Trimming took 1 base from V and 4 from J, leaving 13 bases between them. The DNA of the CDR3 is TGCGCCAGCAGCCAAGGTCGACAGGCGAGCACTGAAGCTTTCTTT. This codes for CASSQGRQASTEAFF.

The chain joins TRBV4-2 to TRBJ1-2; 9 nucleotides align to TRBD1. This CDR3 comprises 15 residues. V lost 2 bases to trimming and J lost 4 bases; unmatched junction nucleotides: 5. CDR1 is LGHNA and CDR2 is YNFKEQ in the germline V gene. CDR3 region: CASSQRTGGIYGYTF. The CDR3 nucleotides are TGTGCCAGCAGCCAACGAACAGGGGGCATCTATGGCTACACCTTC.

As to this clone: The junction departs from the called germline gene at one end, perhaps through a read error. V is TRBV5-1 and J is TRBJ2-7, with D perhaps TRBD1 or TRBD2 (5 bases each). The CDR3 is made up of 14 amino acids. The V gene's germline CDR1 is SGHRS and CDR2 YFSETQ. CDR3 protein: CASRLDTGGSEQYF. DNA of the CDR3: TGCGCCAGCAGGTTGGACACCGGCGGGTCCGAGCAGTACTTC.

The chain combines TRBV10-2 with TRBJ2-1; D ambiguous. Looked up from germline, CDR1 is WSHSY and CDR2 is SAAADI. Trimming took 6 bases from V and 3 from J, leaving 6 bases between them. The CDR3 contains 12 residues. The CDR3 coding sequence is TGCGCCAGCAGCCTAAACTACAATGAGCAGTTCTTC. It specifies CASSLNYNEQFF.

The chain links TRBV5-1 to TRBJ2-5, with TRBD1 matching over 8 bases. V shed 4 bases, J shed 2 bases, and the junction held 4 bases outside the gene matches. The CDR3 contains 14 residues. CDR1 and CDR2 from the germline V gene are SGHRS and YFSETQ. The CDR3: CASSQGTGQETQYF. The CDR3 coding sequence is TGCGCCAGCAGCCAGGGGACAGGTCAAGAGACCCAGTACTTC. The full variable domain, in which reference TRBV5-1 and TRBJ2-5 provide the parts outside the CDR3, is KAGVTQTPRYLIKTRGQQVTLSCSPISGHRSVSWYQQTPGQGLQFLFEYFSETQRNKGNFPGRFSGRQFSNSRSEMNVSTLELGDSALYLCASSQGTGQETQYFGPGTRLLVL.

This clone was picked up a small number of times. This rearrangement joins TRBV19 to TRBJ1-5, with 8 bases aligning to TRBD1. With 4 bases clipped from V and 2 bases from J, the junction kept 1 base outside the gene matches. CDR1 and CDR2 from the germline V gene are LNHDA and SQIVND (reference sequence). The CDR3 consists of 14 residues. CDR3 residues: CASSKGQGNQPQHF. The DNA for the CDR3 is TGTGCCAGTAGTAAGGGACAGGGCAATCAGCCCCAGCATTTT.

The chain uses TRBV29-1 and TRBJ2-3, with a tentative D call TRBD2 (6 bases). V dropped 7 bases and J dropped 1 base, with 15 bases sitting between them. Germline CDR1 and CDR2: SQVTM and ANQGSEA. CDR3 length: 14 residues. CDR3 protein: CSAYRSGGTDTQYF. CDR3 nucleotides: TGCAGCGCCTACCGTAGCGGTGGCACAGATACGCAGTATTTT.

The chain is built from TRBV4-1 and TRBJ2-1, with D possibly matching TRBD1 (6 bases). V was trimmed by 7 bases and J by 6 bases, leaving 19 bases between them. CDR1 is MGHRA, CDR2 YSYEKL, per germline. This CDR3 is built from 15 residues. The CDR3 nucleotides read TGCGCCAGCACATACCGTGCGACAGGTCCCAATGAGCAGTTCTTC. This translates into CASTYRATGPNEQFF.